The clone carrying this TCR beta chain has a count of ten or more. Its antigen remains unidentified. The CDR3 length is 16 residues. Germline lookup yields CDR1 MDHEN and CDR2 SYDVKM. Trimming shortened V by 7 bases and J by 1 base, and 17 bases separated the two germline ends. This sample stems from a study of regulatory T cells in long-lasting Graves disease. Both iRepertoire HTBI primers and Arm-PCR of CDR3 regions were used to build the TCR beta libraries. From the multiplex PCR reads, TCRdb called clonotypes with MiXCR, one entry per CDR3 protein. The profile shows 450,000 or so distinct CDR3 sequences, around a fifth of them singletons. Study findings and constraints: Patients with persistent disease showed a bias toward TRBV28, TRBJ1-2 and TRBJ2-5.

Specified time point: persistent/refractory GD, antithyroid drugs over 5 years with positive TRAb. PBMCs provided the RNA from which the TCR library was made. V gene TRBV28 combines with J gene TRBJ1-5; no clear D. The sequencing here drew on peripheral blood mononuclear cells (PBMCs), taken when the disease was refractory, from a patient treated with antithyroid drugs. This clonotype was sampled from a female donor with Graves disease. The CDR3 DNA reads TGTGCCAGCATCTCAAGGTGGGAAATCAGCAATCAGCCCCAGCATTTT. Translation: CASISRWEISNQPQHF.